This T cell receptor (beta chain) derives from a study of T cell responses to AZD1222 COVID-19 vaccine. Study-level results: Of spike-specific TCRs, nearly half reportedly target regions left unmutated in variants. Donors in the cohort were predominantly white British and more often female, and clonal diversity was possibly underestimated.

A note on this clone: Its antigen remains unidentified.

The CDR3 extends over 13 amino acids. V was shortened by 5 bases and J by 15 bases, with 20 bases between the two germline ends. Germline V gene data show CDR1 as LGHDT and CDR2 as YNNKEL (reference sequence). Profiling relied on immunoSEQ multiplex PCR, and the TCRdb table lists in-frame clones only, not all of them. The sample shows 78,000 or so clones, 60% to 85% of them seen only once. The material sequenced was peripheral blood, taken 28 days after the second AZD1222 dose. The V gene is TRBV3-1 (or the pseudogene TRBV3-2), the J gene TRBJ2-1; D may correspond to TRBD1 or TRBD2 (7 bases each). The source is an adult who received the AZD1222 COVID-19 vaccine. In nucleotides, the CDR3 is TGTGCCAGCAGCTCAAATCAGGGGGGGAATCGGTTCTTC. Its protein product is CASSSNQGGNRFF.